The 2 T cell receptor beta chains in this list originate from one sample, sequenced in a study of T cells in Graves' hyperthyroidism and ophthalmopathy (dated 2019 in TCRdb). The method behind the library was multiplex PCR. Data came from an Illumina HiSeq 2000. The TCR beta CDR3 regions were amplified from the RNA transcripts. For the first round of RT-PCR on the TCR CDR3, the HTBI primer set was used together with the Qiagen OneStep RT-PCR kit. TCRdb reworked the public reads: Q25 trimming with fastp, MiXCR clone assembly, productive beta chains retained. All rows with the same CDR3 protein become a single entry with the most common DNA and genes. The sample table lists nearly 750,000 distinct CDR3 sequences, over 35% of them with a count of one. The ten largest clones capture 31% of the sample. The sample was blood. The receptors stem from a middle-aged woman with Graves' hyperthyroidism.

The sample holds a few counts of this clonotype. V usage is TRBV6-2 or TRBV6-3 and J usage is TRBJ2-7; D is tentatively TRBD1 or TRBD2 (5 bases each). There are 14 residues in the CDR3. Trimming shortened V by 8 bases and J by 3 bases, and 17 bases separated the two germline ends. CDR1 and CDR2 from the germline V gene are MNHEY and SVGEGT. CDR3 in DNA: TGTGCCAGCTCACTGCCGGGACGCAGCTACGAGCAGTACTTC. Protein: CASSLPGRSYEQYF.

The chain is built from TRBV7-8 and TRBJ2-2; TRBD2 aligns across 8 bases. The CDR3 is 15 residues long. Germline assignment: CDR1 SGHVS and CDR2 FQNEAQ. Unmatched junction bases numbered 6, after V lost 4 bases and J lost 5 bases. CDR3 bases: TGTGCCAGCAGCTCGTATAGCGGGGTAACCGGGGAGCTGTTTTTT. It translates to CASSSYSGVTGELFF.